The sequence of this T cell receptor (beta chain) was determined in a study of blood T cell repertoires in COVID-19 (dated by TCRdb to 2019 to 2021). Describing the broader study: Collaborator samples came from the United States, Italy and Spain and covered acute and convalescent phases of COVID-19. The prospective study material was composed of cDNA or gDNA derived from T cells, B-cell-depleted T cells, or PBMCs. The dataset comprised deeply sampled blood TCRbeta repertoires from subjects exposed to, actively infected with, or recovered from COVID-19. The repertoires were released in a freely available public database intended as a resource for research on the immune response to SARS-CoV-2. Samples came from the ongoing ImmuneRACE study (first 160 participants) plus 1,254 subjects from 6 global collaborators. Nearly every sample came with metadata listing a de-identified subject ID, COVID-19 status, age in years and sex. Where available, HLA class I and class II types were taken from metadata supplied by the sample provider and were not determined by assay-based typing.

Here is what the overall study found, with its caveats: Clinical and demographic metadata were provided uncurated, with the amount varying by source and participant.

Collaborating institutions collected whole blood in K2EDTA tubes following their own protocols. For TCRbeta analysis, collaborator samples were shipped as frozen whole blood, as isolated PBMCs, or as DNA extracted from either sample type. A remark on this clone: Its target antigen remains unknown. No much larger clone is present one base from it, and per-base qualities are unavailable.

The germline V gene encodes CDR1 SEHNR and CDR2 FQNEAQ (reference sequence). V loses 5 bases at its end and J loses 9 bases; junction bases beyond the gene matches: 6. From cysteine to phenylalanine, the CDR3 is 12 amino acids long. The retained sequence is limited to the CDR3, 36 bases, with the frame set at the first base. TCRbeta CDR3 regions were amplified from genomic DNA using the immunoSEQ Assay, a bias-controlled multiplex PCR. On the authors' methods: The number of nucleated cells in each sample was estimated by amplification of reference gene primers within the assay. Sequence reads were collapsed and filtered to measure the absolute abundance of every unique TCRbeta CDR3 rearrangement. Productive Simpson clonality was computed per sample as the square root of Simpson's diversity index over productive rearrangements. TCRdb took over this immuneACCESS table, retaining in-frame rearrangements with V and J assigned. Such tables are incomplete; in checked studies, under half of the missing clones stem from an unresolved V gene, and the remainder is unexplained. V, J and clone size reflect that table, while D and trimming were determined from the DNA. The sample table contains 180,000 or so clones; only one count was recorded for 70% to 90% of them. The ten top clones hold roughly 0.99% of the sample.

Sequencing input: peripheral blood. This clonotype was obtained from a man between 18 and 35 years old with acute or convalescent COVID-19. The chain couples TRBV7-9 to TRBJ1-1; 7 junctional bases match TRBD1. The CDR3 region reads CASSPGQTQAFF. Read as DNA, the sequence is TGTGCCAGCAGCCCGGGACAGACTCAAGCTTTCTTT. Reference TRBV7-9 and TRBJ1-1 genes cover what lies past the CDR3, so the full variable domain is DTGVSQNPRHKITKRGQNVTFRCDPISEHNRLYWYRQTLGQGPEFLTYFQNEAQLEKSRLLSDRFSAERPKGSFSTLEIQRTEQGDSAMYLCASSPGQTQAFFGQGTRLTVV.